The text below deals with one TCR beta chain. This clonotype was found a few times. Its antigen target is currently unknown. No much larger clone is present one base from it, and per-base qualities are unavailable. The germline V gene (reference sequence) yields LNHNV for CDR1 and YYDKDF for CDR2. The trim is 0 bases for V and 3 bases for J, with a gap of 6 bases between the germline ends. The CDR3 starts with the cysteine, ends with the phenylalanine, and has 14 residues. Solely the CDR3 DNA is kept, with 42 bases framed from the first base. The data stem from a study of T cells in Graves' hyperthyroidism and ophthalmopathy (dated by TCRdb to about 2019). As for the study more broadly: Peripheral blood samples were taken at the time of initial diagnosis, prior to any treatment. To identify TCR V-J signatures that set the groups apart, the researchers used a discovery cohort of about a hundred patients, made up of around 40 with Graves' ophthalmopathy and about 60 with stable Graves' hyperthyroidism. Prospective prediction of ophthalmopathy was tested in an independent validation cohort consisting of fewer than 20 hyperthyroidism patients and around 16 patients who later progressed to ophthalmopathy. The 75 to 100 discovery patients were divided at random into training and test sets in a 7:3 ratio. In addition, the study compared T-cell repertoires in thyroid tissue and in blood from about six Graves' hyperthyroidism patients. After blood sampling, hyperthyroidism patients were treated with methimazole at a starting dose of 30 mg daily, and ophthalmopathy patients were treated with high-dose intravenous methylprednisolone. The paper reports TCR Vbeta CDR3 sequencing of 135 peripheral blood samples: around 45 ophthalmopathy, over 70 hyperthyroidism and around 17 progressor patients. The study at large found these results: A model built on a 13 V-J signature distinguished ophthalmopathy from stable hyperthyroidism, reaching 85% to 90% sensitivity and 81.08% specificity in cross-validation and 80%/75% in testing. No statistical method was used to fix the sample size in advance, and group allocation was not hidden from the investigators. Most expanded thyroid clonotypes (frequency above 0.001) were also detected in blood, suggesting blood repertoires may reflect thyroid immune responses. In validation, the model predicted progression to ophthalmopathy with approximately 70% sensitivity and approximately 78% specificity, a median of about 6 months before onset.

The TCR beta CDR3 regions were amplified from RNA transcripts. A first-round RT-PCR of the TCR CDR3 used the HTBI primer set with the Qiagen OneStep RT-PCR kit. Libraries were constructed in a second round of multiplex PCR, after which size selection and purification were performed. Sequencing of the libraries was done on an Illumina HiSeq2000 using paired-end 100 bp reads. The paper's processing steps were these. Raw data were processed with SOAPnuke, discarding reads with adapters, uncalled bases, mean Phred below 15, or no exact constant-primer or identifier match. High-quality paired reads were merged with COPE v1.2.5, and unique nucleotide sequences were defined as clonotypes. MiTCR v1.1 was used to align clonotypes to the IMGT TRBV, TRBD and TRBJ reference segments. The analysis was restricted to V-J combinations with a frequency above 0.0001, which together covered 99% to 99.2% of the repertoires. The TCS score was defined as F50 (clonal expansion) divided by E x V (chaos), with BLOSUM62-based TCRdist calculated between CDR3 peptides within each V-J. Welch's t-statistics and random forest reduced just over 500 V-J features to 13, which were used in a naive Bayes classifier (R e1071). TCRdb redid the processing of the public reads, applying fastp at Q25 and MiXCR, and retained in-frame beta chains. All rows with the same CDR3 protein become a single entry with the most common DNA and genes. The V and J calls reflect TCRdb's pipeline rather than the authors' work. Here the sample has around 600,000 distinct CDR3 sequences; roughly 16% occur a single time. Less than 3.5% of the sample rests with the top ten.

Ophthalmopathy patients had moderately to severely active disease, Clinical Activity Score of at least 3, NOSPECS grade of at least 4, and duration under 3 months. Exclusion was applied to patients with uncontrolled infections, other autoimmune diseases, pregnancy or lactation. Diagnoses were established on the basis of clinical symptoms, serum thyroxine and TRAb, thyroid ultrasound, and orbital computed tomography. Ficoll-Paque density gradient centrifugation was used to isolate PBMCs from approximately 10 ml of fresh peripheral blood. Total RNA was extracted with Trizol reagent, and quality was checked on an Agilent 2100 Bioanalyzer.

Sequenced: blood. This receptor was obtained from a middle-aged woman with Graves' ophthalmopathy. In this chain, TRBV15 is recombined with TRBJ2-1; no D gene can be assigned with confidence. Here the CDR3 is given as CATSREQFYNEQFF. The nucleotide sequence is TGTGCCACCAGCAGAGAACAGTTCTACAATGAGCAGTTCTTC.